The 24 T cell receptor beta chains presented below share a single source sample, sequenced in a study of cytomegalovirus exposure and HLA in healthy donors. Using immunoSEQ multiplex PCR, the repertoire was profiled, and TCRdb retains in-frame clones only, with some absent. Here the sample spans about 88,000 clones, approximately 81% being singletons. The source material was PBMCs. These receptors were taken from a woman between 18 and 29 years old in good health and CMV-seropositive.

The DNA of the CDR3 is TGTGCCAGCAGTTTTGGTTTTAGGGGGAGCACAGATACGCAGTATTTT. Protein sequence: CASSFGFRGSTDTQYF. The chain links TRBV28 to TRBJ2-3; D might be TRBD1 (6 bases). The CDR3 totals 16 residues. Germline V gene data show CDR1 as MDHEN and CDR2 as SYDVKM. Deletions cut 3 bases from V and 0 bases from J, with 13 bases between.

The chain is built from TRBV9 and TRBJ1-4, with D possibly matching TRBD1 (5 bases). Trimming left V 1 base short and J 6 bases short, with 13 bases between. CDR3 size: 15 residues. From germline, CDR1 is SGDLS and CDR2 YYNGEE. The CDR3 protein is CASSVRGSGDEKLFF. CDR3 sequence (DNA): TGTGCCAGCAGCGTACGGGGTTCGGGGGATGAAAAACTGTTTTTT.

The gene calls are TRBV9 and TRBJ1-2; TRBD1 might be the D (5 bases). Germline values: CDR1 SGDLS, CDR2 YYNGEE. The CDR3 contains 14 residues. Trimming removed 0 bases from V and 8 bases from J, with 14 bases in between. CDR3 in amino acids: CASSVAPGQGGYTF. As DNA, the CDR3 is TGTGCCAGCAGCGTAGCTCCGGGCCAGGGAGGCTACACCTTC.

This clone was counted once. The J gene is TRBJ2-5, the V gene TRBV9; TRBD2 matches at 7 bases. V was pared by 2 bases and J by 2 bases, with 6 bases of the junction left unmatched. The CDR3 is made up of 15 amino acids. CDR1 and CDR2 from the germline V gene are SGDLS and YYNGEE. The CDR3 coding sequence is TGTGCCAGCAGCGTGGGGGGGACTCAGCAAGAGACCCAGTACTTC. As protein: CASSVGGTQQETQYF.

This clone showed up just a few times. The chain links TRBV2 to TRBJ2-7; the D is unclear. Germline V gene data show CDR1 as SNHLY and CDR2 as FYNNEI. V shed 8 bases and J shed 6 bases, with 20 bases lying between them. The CDR3 extends over 14 amino acids. The CDR3 protein is CASLDGTAVSEQYF. The DNA of the CDR3 is TGTGCCAGCCTCGATGGAACGGCGGTTTCCGAGCAGTACTTC.

V gene TRBV7-3 combines with J gene TRBJ2-1; D may be TRBD2 (6 bases). The V end lost 2 bases, the J end lost 3 bases, and 8 bases lay between the germline ends. Germline CDR1 is SGHTA and CDR2 is FQGTGA. This CDR3 region has 14 residues. The CDR3: CASSLGGNYNEQFF. CDR3 in DNA: TGTGCCAGCAGCTTAGGAGGGAACTACAATGAGCAGTTCTTC. Using reference TRBV7-3 and TRBJ2-1 for the parts outside the CDR3, the full variable domain is GAGVSQTPSNKVTEKGKYVELRCDPISGHTALYWYRQSLGQGPEFLIYFQGTGAADDSGLPNDRFFAVRPEGSVSTLKIQRTERGDSAVYLCASSLGGNYNEQFFGPGTRLTVL.

V is TRBV6-5 and J is TRBJ1-1; D is unclear. The V end lost 0 bases, the J end lost 5 bases, and 10 bases lay between the germline ends. CDR3 length: 14 residues. CDR1 and CDR2 from the germline V gene are MNHEY and SVGAGI. CDR3 sequence: CASSYSKAGTEAFF. CDR3 in DNA: TGTGCCAGCAGTTACTCTAAGGCGGGAACTGAAGCTTTCTTT.

This chain links TRBV28 with TRBJ2-5; 7 nucleotides agree with TRBD2. V gave up 3 bases and J gave up 2 bases; unmatched junction bases: 12. This CDR3 is built from 17 residues. Germline V gene data show CDR1 as MDHEN and CDR2 as SYDVKM. CDR3 coding DNA: TGTGCCAGCAGTTTCGGGACTATCGGAGGCATACAAGAGACCCAGTACTTC. It codes for CASSFGTIGGIQETQYF. The full variable domain, with the rest looked up from reference TRBV28 and TRBJ2-5, is DVKVTQSSRYLVKRTGEKVFLECVQDMDHENMFWYRQDPGLGLRLIYFSYDVKMKEKGDIPEGYSVSREKKERFSLILESASTNQTSMYLCASSFGTIGGIQETQYFGPGTRLLVL.

The chain links TRBV29-1 to TRBJ2-2, with a weak D call TRBD2 (6 bases). Germline loops: CDR1 SQVTM, CDR2 ANQGSEA. V lost 3 bases and J 3 bases, leaving 11 bases between the germline ends. This CDR3 has 14 amino acids. The CDR3 here is CSVDGRGDTGELFF. The DNA of the CDR3 is TGCAGCGTTGATGGGCGGGGTGACACCGGGGAGCTGTTTTTT.

V and J are TRBV28 and TRBJ2-7, with D perhaps matching TRBD1 (6 bases). V was cut by 4 bases and J by 2 bases, with 24 bases left in between. Germline V gives CDR1 MDHEN, CDR2 SYDVKM. This CDR3 region has 18 residues. The CDR3, as DNA: TGTGCCAGCAGTTCCGCTTTCAGGGAAGGGGGTGGGGCCTACGAGCAGTACTTC. This translates into CASSSAFREGGGAYEQYF.

This sequence joins TRBV4-2 and TRBJ2-1; 11 nucleotides match TRBD2. With 2 bases clipped from V and 0 bases from J, the junction kept 3 bases outside the gene matches. The length of the CDR3 is 17 residues. CDR1 and CDR2 from the germline V gene are LGHNA and YNFKEQ. CDR3 sequence (DNA): TGTGCCAGCAGCCAAACGCTAGCGGGGGGCTCCTACAATGAGCAGTTCTTC. Protein sequence: CASSQTLAGGSYNEQFF.

The chain employs TRBV7-8 and TRBJ2-7; maybe TRBD1 (6 bases). V was shortened by 5 bases and J by 3 bases, with 11 bases between the two germline ends. This CDR3 is built from 13 residues. Germline CDR1 reads SGHVS; CDR2 reads FQNEAQ. Here the CDR3 reads CASSPGHSYEQYF. CDR3 DNA sequence: TGTGCCAGCAGCCCGGGACACAGCTACGAGCAGTACTTC.

V gene TRBV21-1 combines with J gene TRBJ2-7; the DNA was not compared with TRBD2, the D call given in the table. TRBV21-1 is a recognized pseudogene. The CDR3 is 11 amino acids. CDR3 region: CASSEYYEQYF. The CDR3 DNA reads TGTGCCAGCAGCGAGTACTACGAGCAGTACTTC.

This clone was detected only once. The chain employs TRBV5-1 and TRBJ2-7; the D gene is possibly TRBD1 (5 bases). The CDR3 runs to 16 residues. Germline CDR1 and CDR2: SGHRS and YFSETQ. V lost 3 bases, J lost 4 bases, and 20 bases lay in between. The CDR3 region has the DNA TGCGCCAGCAGCTGGGGCCCCCCTGGGTTGGATTACGAGCAGTACTTC. As protein: CASSWGPPGLDYEQYF.

The V gene is TRBV28, the J gene TRBJ1-2; 9 bases fit TRBD1. Germline V gene sequence: CDR1 MDHEN, CDR2 SYDVKM. This CDR3 comprises 15 residues. After removal of 6 bases from V and 4 bases from J, the junction contained 9 bases not matched to a gene. Written as DNA, the CDR3 is TGTGCCAGCAGGGGAGACAGGGGGAGCTTCTATGGCTACACCTTC. Translating it yields CASRGDRGSFYGYTF.

This chain connects TRBV23-1 to TRBJ1-2; a possible D gene is TRBD1 (6 bases). TRBV23-1 is filed as an ORF, its function uncertain. CDR3 length equals 15 residues. The V end lost 2 bases, the J end lost 8 bases, and 18 bases lay between the germline ends. The CDR3 nucleotides are TGCGCCAGCAGTCAACAACCACAGGGACGGCAAGGCTACACCTTC. Residues: CASSQQPQGRQGYTF.

The chain has TRBV11-2 and TRBJ1-1, with D unresolved. Germline-derived CDR1 and CDR2 are SGHAT and FQNNGV. CDR3 length: 15 amino acids. The germline V and J ends were trimmed by 5 bases and 1 base, with 14 bases remaining between them. The CDR3 nucleotides read TGTGCCAGCAGCCCGCGCAGAGCGCCGAACACTGAAGCTTTCTTT. Translation: CASSPRRAPNTEAFF.

The V and J genes are TRBV5-1 and TRBJ2-7; 13 bases are shared with TRBD2. CDR1 SGHRS and CDR2 YFSETQ come from the germline V gene. Trimming at V came to 4 bases and at J to 4 bases, leaving 2 bases not matched to a gene. The CDR3 loop spans 14 amino acids. In DNA form, the CDR3 reads TGCGCCAGCAGCCCGACTAGCGGGGGGTACGAGCAGTACTTC. Translation gives CASSPTSGGYEQYF.

The V gene is TRBV30, the J gene TRBJ1-2; maybe TRBD1 (6 bases). The germline V gene encodes CDR1 GTSNPN and CDR2 SVGIG (reference sequence). The CDR3 covers 14 residues. Trimming removed 0 bases from V and 7 bases from J, with 15 bases in between. The CDR3 nucleotides are TGTGCCTGGAGTGTGGGGGCGCCTCGTTTTGGCTACACCTTC. It yields the protein CAWSVGAPRFGYTF.

This chain connects TRBV7-9 to TRBJ2-7; TRBD1 matches at 8 bases. The CDR3 is made up of 15 amino acids. The germline V gene encodes CDR1 SEHNR and CDR2 FQNEAQ (reference sequence). J gave up 0 bases and V 5 bases, and 6 bases lay outside the gene matches. CDR3 loop: CASSPRTGYSYEQYF. The CDR3, as DNA: TGTGCCAGCAGCCCCCGGACAGGGTACTCCTACGAGCAGTACTTC.

The rearrangement links TRBV28 to TRBJ2-7, with 9 bases aligning to TRBD1. J gave up 5 bases and V 3 bases, and 5 bases lay outside the gene matches. The germline gives CDR1 MDHEN, CDR2 SYDVKM. The CDR3 consists of 14 residues. The CDR3 DNA follows: TGTGCCAGCAGTTTGGGGACAGGGATCAACGAGCAGTACTTC. It yields the protein CASSLGTGINEQYF. Complete variable domain (other parts from reference TRBV28 and TRBJ2-7): DVKVTQSSRYLVKRTGEKVFLECVQDMDHENMFWYRQDPGLGLRLIYFSYDVKMKEKGDIPEGYSVSREKKERFSLILESASTNQTSMYLCASSLGTGINEQYFGPGTRLTVT.

V and J are TRBV23-1 and TRBJ1-2, with D possibly matching TRBD1 (5 bases). TRBV23-1 is labeled an ORF, and its function is uncertain. CDR3 length: 16 residues. The V and J ends lost 6 bases and 4 bases respectively, with 21 bases between them. CDR3 region: CASSPMEGPPSYGYTF. CDR3 sequence (DNA): TGCGCCAGCAGCCCGATGGAGGGGCCTCCCTCCTATGGCTACACCTTC.

The chain has TRBV14 and TRBJ2-4; D possibly corresponds to TRBD1 (6 bases). Germline-derived CDR1 and CDR2 are SGHDN and FVKESK. CDR3 length equals 15 residues. The V end lost 1 base, the J end lost 6 bases, and 13 bases lay between the germline ends. The CDR3 region is CASSQVVGGANIQYF. The CDR3 nucleotides are TGTGCCAGCAGCCAAGTCGTTGGGGGCGCAAACATTCAGTACTTC.

The chain joins TRBV6-5 to TRBJ1-2, with 8 positions matching TRBD1. This CDR3 contains 15 residues. J lost 6 bases, V lost 0 bases, and 6 bases had no gene match. Germline CDR1 is MNHEY and CDR2 is SVGAGI. CDR3 sequence (DNA): TGTGCCAGCAGTTACTCCTCCTCGACAGGGGATGGCTACACCTTC. Its translation is CASSYSSSTGDGYTF.